Following are 21 T cell receptor beta chains from one sample sequenced in a study of PD-1 blockade in classical Hodgkin lymphoma. Brentuximab vedotin exposure varied among the patients, all of whom had relapsed after autologous stem cell transplantation. Profiling relied on immunoSEQ multiplex PCR, and the TCRdb table lists in-frame clones only, not all of them. The table records over 35,000 clones, approximately 80% of them present only once. The source material was peripheral blood mononuclear cells (PBMCs), sampled at baseline. These receptors came from a human donor with classical Hodgkin lymphoma.

This clone is a singleton in its sample. The chain combines TRBV6-5 with TRBJ2-5; 8 bases are shared with TRBD1. V shed 4 bases, J shed 2 bases, and the junction held 3 bases outside the gene matches. The CDR3 covers 14 residues. Germline lookup yields CDR1 MNHEY and CDR2 SVGAGI. The CDR3 region is CASSFRTGQETQYF. Written as DNA, the CDR3 is TGTGCCAGCAGTTTTCGGACAGGGCAAGAGACCCAGTACTTC.

With respect to this clone: This sample also contains other DNA sequences that code for the same CDR3. This rearrangement joins TRBV29-1 to TRBJ2-5; 7 bases match TRBD1. Germline trimming cut 4 bases from V and 4 bases from J; bases unmatched to any gene: 3. The CDR3 runs to 12 residues. Germline CDR1 is SQVTM and CDR2 is ANQGSEA. CDR3 loop: CSVVRGRETQYF. CDR3 DNA: TGCAGCGTTGTTAGGGGGCGAGAGACCCAGTACTTC.

In this sample, this clone turned up once. V usage is TRBV28 and J usage is TRBJ2-4; 11 bases map to TRBD2. After removal of 6 bases from V and 1 base from J, the junction contained 11 bases not matched to a gene. This CDR3 spans 18 amino acids. CDR1 MDHEN and CDR2 SYDVKM come from the germline V gene. The CDR3 region has the DNA TGTGCCAGCAGCCCGGGACTAGCGGTTCCCCCGGCCAAAAACATTCAGTACTTC. It translates to CASSPGLAVPPAKNIQYF. The whole variable domain, remainder taken from reference TRBV28 and TRBJ2-4, is DVKVTQSSRYLVKRTGEKVFLECVQDMDHENMFWYRQDPGLGLRLIYFSYDVKMKEKGDIPEGYSVSREKKERFSLILESASTNQTSMYLCASSPGLAVPPAKNIQYFGAGTRLSVL.

This clone has a handful of counts. The chain recombines TRBV7-2 with TRBJ2-2; a possible D gene is TRBD2 (6 bases). The CDR3 extends over 14 amino acids. CDR1 and CDR2 (germline): SGHTA, FQGNSA. V lost 5 bases and J lost 3, with 10 bases in between. The CDR3 region is CASSVGLYTGELFF. CDR3 nucleotides: TGTGCCAGCAGCGTAGGACTATACACCGGGGAGCTGTTTTTT. Based on the CDR3 plus reference TRBV7-2 and TRBJ2-2, the full variable domain is GAGVSQSPSNKVTEKGKDVELRCDPISGHTALYWYRQSLGQGLEFLIYFQGNSAPDKSGLPSDRFSAERTGGSVSTLTIQRTQQEDSAVYLCASSVGLYTGELFFGEGSRLTVL.

This clone was observed many times. This chain uses TRBV13 with TRBJ2-6; D is unresolved. CDR1 PRHDT and CDR2 FYEKMQ come from the germline V gene (reference sequence). Trimming shortened V by 6 bases and J by 0 bases, and 9 bases separated the two germline ends. The CDR3 runs 15 residues. The CDR3 here is CASRHKGSGANVLTF. The CDR3 bases are TGTGCCAGCAGACATAAGGGCTCTGGGGCCAACGTCCTGACTTTC.

The V call is TRBV5-6, the J call TRBJ2-7; the D is unclear. The CDR3 length is 14 residues. Germline V gives CDR1 SGHDT, CDR2 YYEEEE. The V end was cut by 1 base, the J end by 3 bases, with 11 bases between. The CDR3 sequence: CASSLYTLLYEQYF. The CDR3 DNA reads TGTGCCAGCAGCTTGTACACCCTGCTCTACGAGCAGTACTTC.

This chain links TRBV11-2 with TRBJ2-3; tentatively, D is TRBD2 (5 bases). Trimming removed 1 base at V and 2 bases at J, with 13 bases between. This CDR3 has 16 residues. Germline values: CDR1 SGHAT, CDR2 FQNNGV. This CDR3 reads CASSLGAERVTDTQYF. In nucleotides, the CDR3 is TGTGCCAGCAGCTTAGGGGCGGAGAGGGTCACAGATACGCAGTATTTT.

The CDR3: CAISSSGSSDTDTQYF. For the CDR3, the DNA is TGTGCCATCAGTTCCAGCGGCTCATCAGACACAGATACGCAGTATTTT. The rearrangement uses TRBV10-3 and TRBJ2-3, with D perhaps TRBD2 (5 bases). V was clipped by 5 bases and J by 2 bases, with 17 bases between them. CDR3 length equals 16 residues. The germline V gene has CDR1 ENHRY and CDR2 SYGVKD.

This chain connects TRBV28 to TRBJ1-5; perhaps TRBD1 as D (5 bases). Per the germline V gene, CDR1 is MDHEN and CDR2 is SYDVKM. The CDR3 is 16 amino acids. Trimming removed 6 bases at V and 4 bases at J, with 19 bases between. The CDR3 DNA reads as TGTGCCAGCAGAGCCGGGACTCAACGGTGGAATCAGCCCCAGCATTTT. This sequence encodes CASRAGTQRWNQPQHF.

This chain joins TRBV4-1 and TRBJ1-4; TRBD1 agrees at 10 bases. The germline V gene encodes CDR1 MGHRA and CDR2 YSYEKL. The CDR3 totals 15 residues. V lost 0 bases and J lost 8; bases outside the gene matches: 3. CDR3 bases: TGCGCCAGCAGCCAAGAAGGGACAGGGGACGAAAAACTGTTTTTT. This codes for CASSQEGTGDEKLFF.

The V call is TRBV5-1, the J call TRBJ1-6; D unclear. There are 17 residues in the CDR3. Germline lookup yields CDR1 SGHRS and CDR2 YFSETQ. Trimming stripped 3 bases from V and 0 bases from J, with 13 bases between. The CDR3 nucleotides are TGCGCCAGCAGCTCCATGTTGCTGAGCTCCTATAATTCACCCCTCCACTTT. It specifies CASSSMLLSSYNSPLHF.

This clone was seen once. V usage is TRBV9 and J usage is TRBJ2-7; D call uncertain. The length of the CDR3 is 19 residues. Germline V lookup: CDR1 SGDLS, CDR2 YYNGEE. V lost 1 base and J 0 bases, leaving 23 bases between the germline ends. The DNA for the CDR3 is TGTGCCAGCAGCGTATGCTCTGCCGTCGCGGCGTTGAGCTCCTACGAGCAGTACTTC. The encoded protein is CASSVCSAVAALSSYEQYF.

The chain combines TRBV9 with TRBJ2-5; weak D call: TRBD2 (6 bases). Germline values: CDR1 SGDLS, CDR2 YYNGEE. V lost 0 bases to trimming and J lost 3 bases, with 12 bases between them. There are 15 residues in the CDR3. The CDR3 coding sequence is TGTGCCAGCAGCGTAGGTGAGACTAGAGAAGAGACCCAGTACTTC. It encodes CASSVGETREETQYF.

The V gene is TRBV28, the J gene TRBJ1-6; D gene ambiguous. The length of the CDR3 is 15 residues. The germline gives CDR1 MDHEN, CDR2 SYDVKM. V lost 3 bases and J lost 6, with 12 bases in between. CDR3 residues: CASSLGGLGNSPLHF. Written as DNA, the CDR3 is TGTGCCAGCAGTTTGGGCGGGTTGGGTAATTCACCCCTCCACTTT. Variable domain in full (rest from reference TRBV28 and TRBJ1-6): DVKVTQSSRYLVKRTGEKVFLECVQDMDHENMFWYRQDPGLGLRLIYFSYDVKMKEKGDIPEGYSVSREKKERFSLILESASTNQTSMYLCASSLGGLGNSPLHFGNGTRLTVT.

CDR3 sequence: CASSIQMAGPRETQYF. The CDR3 region has the DNA TGTGCCAGTAGTATCCAGATGGCGGGGCCCAGGGAGACCCAGTACTTC. The rearrangement links TRBV19 to TRBJ2-5; D is perhaps TRBD2 (6 bases). Germline V gives CDR1 LNHDA, CDR2 SQIVND (reference sequence). V lost 3 bases to trimming and J lost 5 bases, with 19 bases between them. The CDR3 is 16 amino acids.

The rearrangement uses TRBV28 and TRBJ1-2; TRBD1 is a possible D gene (5 bases). Trimming stripped 2 bases from V and 8 bases from J, with 15 bases between. This CDR3 contains 14 residues. Germline V lookup: CDR1 MDHEN, CDR2 SYDVKM. This CDR3 is CASSLARQGVGYTF. The CDR3 DNA sequence: TGTGCCAGCAGTTTAGCTCGGCAGGGCGTCGGCTACACCTTC.

CDR3 sequence reads: CASSEQTGIPNSPLHF. CDR3 DNA sequence: TGCGCCAGCAGCGAGCAGACCGGGATTCCTAATTCACCCCTCCACTTT. The chain links TRBV4-3 to TRBJ1-6; D is uncertain. With 5 bases removed from V and 6 bases from J, the gap between germline ends came to 17 bases. This CDR3 has 16 residues. Germline lookup yields CDR1 LGHNA and CDR2 YSLEER.

V gene TRBV29-1 combines with J gene TRBJ2-1, with 7 bases matching TRBD1. CDR3 length equals 15 residues. V was clipped by 6 bases and J by 1 base; unmatched bases: 9. Germline V gives CDR1 SQVTM, CDR2 ANQGSEA. CDR3 amino acids: CSVATGTESYNEQFF. For the CDR3, the DNA is TGCAGCGTCGCAACCGGGACAGAGTCCTACAATGAGCAGTTCTTC.

This sequence joins TRBV10-3 and TRBJ2-7; D not resolved. V lost 4 bases and J lost 6, with 10 bases in between. Germline CDR1 and CDR2: ENHRY and SYGVKD. The CDR3 is made up of 12 amino acids. In DNA form, the CDR3 reads TGTGCCATCAGTGGGGAATCTCTCGAGCAGTACTTC. Translation gives CAISGESLEQYF.

The V call is TRBV5-1, the J call TRBJ2-2, with D perhaps TRBD1 or TRBD2 (6 bases each). Germline V gives CDR1 SGHRS, CDR2 YFSETQ. Trimming took 0 bases from V and 6 from J, leaving 9 bases between them. This CDR3 is 14 amino acids long. The CDR3 DNA follows: TGCGCCAGCAGCTTGGAAGGGGGGTCCGGGGAGCTGTTTTTT. This codes for CASSLEGGSGELFF.

This clone was seen just once. The chain is built from TRBV11-2 and TRBJ2-6; no clear D. With 3 bases removed from V and 3 bases from J, the gap between germline ends came to 15 bases. The CDR3 runs 17 residues. Germline V CDR1 and CDR2: SGHAT, FQNNGV. The DNA for the CDR3 is TGTGCCAGCAGCTTTAAGTTCTTAACCCTTGGGGCCAACGTCCTGACTTTC. This translates into CASSFKFLTLGANVLTF.